These 11 T cell receptor beta chains originate from one sample sequenced in a study of cytomegalovirus exposure and HLA in healthy donors. Researchers ran the PCR with 60 Vbeta and 13 Jbeta primers. Method: immunoSEQ multiplex PCR; TCRdb's copy keeps in-frame clones and lacks some. Among about 190,000 clones listed, around 87% were seen once. Material: PBMCs. The receptor set was obtained from a young woman in good health and CMV-seronegative.

The J gene is TRBJ1-2, the V gene TRBV15; tentative D call: TRBD1 (6 bases). Trimming left V 0 bases short and J 8 bases short, with 16 bases between. CDR3 length: 15 residues. Germline V CDR1 and CDR2: LNHNV, YYDKDF (reference sequence). The CDR3 coding sequence is TGTGCCACCAGCAGAGAGGGGACAACCTCTGGGGGCTACACCTTC. Encoded protein: CATSREGTTSGGYTF.

This clone was recorded only once. The chain recombines TRBV4-1 with TRBJ1-6; 9 bases agree with TRBD1. This CDR3 spans 15 amino acids. Germline CDR1 reads MGHRA; CDR2 reads YSYEKL. J gave up 7 bases and V 5 bases, and 6 bases lay outside the gene matches. Here the CDR3 reads CASSKSGTGNSPLHF. CDR3 in DNA: TGCGCCAGCAGCAAATCCGGGACAGGGAATTCACCCCTCCACTTT.

A note on this clone: Other DNA sequences in this sample translate to the same CDR3. This chain joins TRBV30 and TRBJ1-1; weak D call: TRBD1 (5 bases). Germline CDR1 is GTSNPN and CDR2 is SVGIG (reference sequence). The CDR3 extends over 14 amino acids. Trimming left V 5 bases short and J 5 bases short, with 18 bases between. The chain's CDR3 is CAWPNHRSLTEAFF. The CDR3 nucleotides read TGTGCCTGGCCGAACCACAGGTCCCTTACTGAAGCTTTCTTT.

The chain combines TRBV7-3 with TRBJ2-1; 9 nucleotides agree with TRBD2. In germline, CDR1 is SGHTA, CDR2 FQGTGA. Germline trimming cut 4 bases from V and 2 bases from J; bases unmatched to any gene: 6. The CDR3 is 16 residues long. The CDR3 spells CASSSISSGTYNEQFF. For the CDR3, the DNA is TGTGCCAGCAGCTCAATATCTAGCGGGACCTACAATGAGCAGTTCTTC.

This CDR3 is CASSSPGGGQPQHF. The CDR3 coding sequence is TGTGCCAGCAGCTCTCCAGGGGGCGGTCAGCCCCAGCATTTT. The chain has TRBV7-9 and TRBJ1-5; 8 bases agree with TRBD1. CDR1 is SEHNR, CDR2 FQNEAQ, per germline (reference sequence). The CDR3 extends over 14 amino acids. J lost 6 bases, V lost 4 bases, and 5 bases had no gene match.

This clone appeared once. V and J are TRBV4-1 and TRBJ2-7; 8 bases align to TRBD2. V trimming: 1 base; J trimming: 0 bases; junction bases outside the gene matches: 5. This CDR3 contains 16 residues. In germline, CDR1 is MGHRA, CDR2 YSYEKL. DNA for the CDR3: TGCGCCAGCAGCCAAGGCTTGCGGGAGGCCTCCTACGAGCAGTACTTC. This codes for CASSQGLREASYEQYF.

The chain carries TRBV18 and TRBJ1-1, with 7 bases that match TRBD1. The V segment lost 5 bases and the J segment 4 bases; nucleotides outside the gene matches: 4. The CDR3 extends over 13 amino acids. Per the germline V gene, CDR1 is KGHSH and CDR2 is LQKENI. The CDR3 DNA is TGTGCCAGCTCAGGTCAGGGGGGCACTGAAGCTTTCTTT. This encodes CASSGQGGTEAFF.

J is TRBJ2-1 and V is TRBV7-9, with D perhaps TRBD1 (5 bases). This CDR3 spans 17 amino acids. Trimming stripped 2 bases from V and 1 base from J, with 15 bases between. From germline, CDR1 is SEHNR and CDR2 FQNEAQ (reference sequence). The CDR3 sequence is CASSLTLGRGSYNEQFF. CDR3 sequence (DNA): TGTGCCAGCAGCTTAACCCTCGGAAGGGGTTCCTACAATGAGCAGTTCTTC.

J is TRBJ2-5 and V is TRBV18; 11 nucleotides line up with TRBD2. V was clipped by 4 bases and J by 5 bases; unmatched bases: 6. This CDR3 comprises 15 residues. Germline-derived CDR1 and CDR2 are KGHSH and LQKENI. The CDR3 DNA is TGTGCCAGCTCACTAACTAGCGGGAGAGGCGAGACCCAGTACTTC. It translates to CASSLTSGRGETQYF.

This clone was counted once. This CDR3 reads CASVRDFSGANVLTF. In nucleotides, the CDR3 is TGTGCCAGCGTCAGGGACTTCTCTGGGGCCAACGTCCTGACTTTC. V usage is TRBV28 and J usage is TRBJ2-6; perhaps TRBD2 as D (6 bases). Germline loops: CDR1 MDHEN, CDR2 SYDVKM. There are 15 residues in the CDR3. Trimming cost V 8 bases and J 0 bases, with 11 bases left between them.

V gene TRBV7-3 combines with J gene TRBJ2-1, with 8 bases lining up with TRBD2. Germline values: CDR1 SGHTA, CDR2 FQGTGA. The length of the CDR3 is 16 residues. With 2 bases clipped from V and 8 bases from J, the junction kept 11 bases outside the gene matches. DNA of the CDR3: TGTGCCAGCAGCTTACAGGGGCTTAGCGGGAAGGATGAGCAGTTCTTC. Encoded protein: CASSLQGLSGKDEQFF. The whole variable domain, filled in from reference TRBV7-3 and TRBJ2-1, reads GAGVSQTPSNKVTEKGKYVELRCDPISGHTALYWYRQSLGQGPEFLIYFQGTGAADDSGLPNDRFFAVRPEGSVSTLKIQRTERGDSAVYLCASSLQGLSGKDEQFFGPGTRLTVL.